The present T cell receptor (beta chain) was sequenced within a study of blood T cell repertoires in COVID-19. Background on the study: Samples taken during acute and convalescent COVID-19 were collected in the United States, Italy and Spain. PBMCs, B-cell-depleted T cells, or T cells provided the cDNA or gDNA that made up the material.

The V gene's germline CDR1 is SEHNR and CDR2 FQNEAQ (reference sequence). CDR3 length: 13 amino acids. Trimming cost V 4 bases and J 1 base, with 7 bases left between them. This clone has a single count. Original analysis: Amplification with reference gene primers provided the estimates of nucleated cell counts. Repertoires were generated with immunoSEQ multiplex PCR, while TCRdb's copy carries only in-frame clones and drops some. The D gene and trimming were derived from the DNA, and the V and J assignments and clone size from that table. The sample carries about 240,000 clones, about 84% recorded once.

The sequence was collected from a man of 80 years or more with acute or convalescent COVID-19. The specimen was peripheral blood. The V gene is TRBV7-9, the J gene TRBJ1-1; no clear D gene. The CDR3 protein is CASSSARNTEAFF. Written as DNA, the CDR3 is TGTGCCAGCAGCTCCGCGAGGAACACTGAAGCTTTCTTT.